This T cell receptor beta chain originates from a study of cytomegalovirus exposure and HLA in healthy donors (dated by TCRdb to about 2017). About the full investigation: According to an earlier analysis of several hundred of the donors, some 180 million T cells yielded 95 million to 140 million unique TCR beta sequences and 276 Gb of sequence data. Rather than using new phenotypic data, the later analysis identified candidate immune exposures from TCR beta sequences and from how often those sequences occurred across donors. To decide whether each TCR beta V gene segment behaved as functional or pseudogenic, an earlier analysis of approximately 600 of the donors relied on high-throughput TCR beta sequencing. Using immunosequencing, the study profiled T cell repertoires from about 610 subjects and related those repertoires to cytomegalovirus serostatus. In addition to the first cohort of 500 to 850 subjects, a separate validation cohort of over 90 different subjects was used. Across approximately 400 genotyped donors of the cohort, an average of roughly 230,000 unique TCR beta nucleotide sequences per donor were sequenced, and roughly a sixth of those sequences were non-productive. Among the roughly 380 genotyped donors, around 81% belonged to the genetic ancestry cluster associated with self-reported Caucasian donors. HLA typing included class I and class II loci at four-digit resolution. All discovery cohort repertoires had been generated on a single sequencing platform. High-throughput TCR immunosequencing, statistical association of individual TCRs with disease status, and machine learning were combined to predict cytomegalovirus infection status. About five DR-DQ haplotypes were handled as single units for association and clustering, since linkage in the cohort was strong. A later analysis re-analyzed previously published TCR beta repertoires from 666 donors and added high-resolution HLA genotyping to study TCR occurrence patterns. An early release covering roughly 580 HLA-typed donors comprised about 290 gigabases of sequencing data and approximately 85 million unique TCR sequences. The study was designed to test whether signatures of past pathogen exposure could be identified by cataloging public T cell receptors. Donor age, sex, ethnicity and CMV serostatus were compiled alongside the repertoire data. A later genetic analysis took genome-wide SNP genotypes for about 55% of the 666 donors and used that subset as a discovery cohort. Typing coverage differed by locus: A, B, C, DRB1 and DQB1 were typed in roughly 620-630 donors, DQA1 in 522, DPA1 in 606, and DPB1 in roughly 470.

The cohort consisted of some 670 healthy bone marrow donors. All cohort members were sampled while nominally healthy, although unrecorded immune exposures were likely present. The donor was CMV seropositive and was included in the group of about 290 seropositive cohort members. Every donor gave a peripheral blood sample, and the peripheral blood mononuclear cells from that sample were used for TCR beta sequencing. The Qiagen DNeasy Blood Extraction Kit was used to extract genomic DNA from the blood cell samples. Counted from cysteine to phenylalanine, this CDR3 has 15 amino acids. The sequence is cut down to CDR3 DNA, 45 bases in frame from base 1. From the germline V gene (reference sequence), CDR1 is MNHEY and CDR2 is SMNVEV. V loses 3 bases, J loses 2 bases, and the germline ends lie 8 bases apart. As for this clone: The specificity of this receptor is unknown. Base-call qualities are not available, and no considerably larger clone is one nucleotide away.

The study at large found these results: The authors suggested that the approach could potentially be extended to other disease states and immunological phenotypes. In the study, some 160 TCR beta chains were listed as associated with cytomegalovirus. Because the 87-base-pair reads could not distinguish some IMGT-functional V segments, including TRBV6-2 and TRBV6-3, those segments were excluded. A further reported finding was that TCR beta sequences accurately predicted the HLA-A and HLA-B alleles for most subjects in the first cohort. V-gene and J-gene trimming of TCR beta chains was associated with a missense DCLRE1C variant in a later genetic analysis, and the association was replicated in an independent cohort. Most TCR sequences were seen in very few donors, while some public TCRs were found in many individuals. This cohort had only TCR beta chains sequenced, and the lack of alpha or paired-chain data limited which features could be detected. According to a later genetic analysis, donors in an Asian-associated ancestry cluster had fewer N-insertions in productive TCRs than the approximately 670-donor mean. The classifier was reported to diagnose cytomegalovirus status with high specificity and sensitivity in both the original and validation cohorts. Some 15 rarely observed V segments, including chromosome 9 orphons, were excluded from the earlier analysis of 550 to 700 of the donors because counts were too low. According to a later analysis, parvovirus B19, influenza, CMV and Epstein-Barr virus appeared linked to several top co-occurrence clusters. A group of highly shared sequence variants was considered likely to be a technical artifact of the sequencing pipeline. In an earlier analysis of approximately 590 of the donors, most TCR beta V segments appeared in productive rearrangements about 87% or about 30% of the time, broadly matching IMGT annotations. CMV serostatus was the only immune exposure information available for the cohort. A later analysis found that most CMV-associated TCR beta chains appeared HLA-restricted, with HLA associations seemingly driven largely by CMV exposure. Correlated functional status among segregating V segments might be attributable to linkage disequilibrium, but an unknown experimental factor could not be ruled out. Roughly uniform sequencing depth across donors was assumed in presence/absence analyses, although this assumption may not hold. Specific HLA alleles were associated with around 18,000 TCR beta sequences at a false discovery rate of 0.05 in a later analysis. A later analysis found that HLA-associated TCR beta chains were more clonally expanded and had lower generation probabilities than equally common non-associated chains. In vitro tests confirmed that a few of the cytomegalovirus-associated TCR beta chains recognize cytomegalovirus antigens. According to a later analysis, TCR association rates differed among HLA loci, with DRB1 alleles showing the most associated TCRs and HLA-C alleles showing the fewest. HLA typing was unavailable for some donors at each locus, so association tests used only the typed subset. Strong co-occurrence of HLA alleles, especially DR and DQ, made assigning TCR associations to individual alleles difficult.

Receptor libraries were prepared by the immunoSEQ multiplex PCR assay. For the multiplex PCR, a mixture combining 60 forward primers for TCR Vbeta segments and 13 reverse primers for TCR Jbeta segments was used. A multiplex PCR assay on genomic DNA amplified the CDR3 region of rearranged TCR beta genes. The Illumina HiSeq System was used to sequence the amplified TCR beta libraries as 87-base-pair reads. The study's processing was this. A later analysis counted tens of millions of unique TCR beta chains across the 666 repertoires, and 10 million to 12 million of these chains were shared by at least two donors. Raw reads were error-corrected and collapsed into unique sequences with a nearest-neighbor algorithm that merged closely related sequences to remove PCR and sequencing errors. To assign V, D and J gene segments, CDR3 sequences were aligned to IMGT reference sequences. Each retained sequence needed at least a six-nucleotide match to both a V gene segment and a J gene segment. Rearrangements were classified as productive when the CDR3 lacked stop codons and remained in frame with V and J, and all other rearrangements were classified as non-productive. Following IMGT convention, CDR3 was defined as the stretch from the second conserved V-encoded cysteine up to the conserved J-encoded phenylalanine. The earlier analysis of approximately 590 of the donors excluded any sequence lacking an unambiguous match to a single V gene segment. An earlier analysis of over 450 of the donors classified V segments as functional when productive rearrangements were above 56.7% and as segregating when the standard deviation between donors was above 5%. A statistical classification framework was developed to diagnose cytomegalovirus status using the catalog of TCR beta chain sequences. In a later analysis, TCR nucleotide sequences were compared against IMGT/GENE-DB human TR gene sequences so that V and J genes could be assigned. In a later analysis, CDR3 sequences and most-parsimonious VDJ recombination scenarios were assigned using the TCRdist pipeline. A later analysis defined each TCR beta chain by its CDR3 amino acid sequence plus V-gene family, and excluded reads lacking a unique V-gene family. To address suspected cross-contamination and a sequencing artifact, a later analysis removed around 590 highly shared, low-generation-probability nucleotide sequences. In a later analysis, a clonal expansion index was calculated for each public chain from normalized within-repertoire ranks of inferred template counts. Generation probabilities in a later analysis came from a VDJ recombination model fitted to out-of-frame rearrangements, and those results were checked against IGoR. In a later analysis, TCR-TCR, TCR-HLA and TCR-CMV co-occurrence was scored with hypergeometric tests, and a repertoire-size bias correction was applied to TCR pairs. In a later analysis, false discovery rates were estimated by permuting HLA or CMV assignments 20 times. In a later analysis, co-occurring TCRs were grouped with DBSCAN, and TCRdist sequence similarity was added when clustering was performed within HLA-allele-positive subsets. For co-occurrence clustering, repertoires with fewer than 30,000 or more than 120,000 public chains were excluded, along with several repertoires with anomalous nucleotide sharing. The clones in this table, taken by TCRdb from immuneACCESS, are in-frame only. Not every clone is retained; where verified, under half of the shortfall comes from an unresolved V gene, and the cause of the rest is unknown. V and J calls and clone size are those listed in that table; D and trimming were worked out from the DNA. For this sample the table gives about 150,000 clones, of which about 80% were detected only once. The ten biggest clones cover 10% to 15% of the sample.

The chain was built from TRBV27 and TRBJ2-6, with the D gene call left open. Sequences were obtained from PBMCs. The receptor was derived from a man aged 35 to 55 in good health and CMV-seropositive. The DNA sequence is as follows: TGTGCCAGCAGTTTTTTAACAGCTGGGGCCAACGTCCTGACTTTC. Its translation reads: CASSFLTAGANVLTF.